Listed here are 2 T cell receptor beta chains from one sample, sequenced in a study of PD-1 blockade in mismatch repair-deficient tumors. The assay was immunoSEQ multiplex PCR, and TCRdb's table has in-frame clones only and misses some. The sample consists of roughly 120,000 clones, approximately 91% of them appearing once. The source material was peripheral blood, sampled 70 to 72 weeks after starting pembrolizumab. All receptors come from an adult with mismatch repair-deficient cancer.

The genes are TRBV6-4 and TRBJ2-7; D may correspond to TRBD1 or TRBD2 (7 bases each). Per the germline V gene, CDR1 is MRHNA and CDR2 is SNTAGT. The CDR3 extends over 16 amino acids. Trimming left V 8 bases short and J 4 bases short, with 24 bases between. The CDR3 DNA follows: TGTGCCAGCCAATCTGCAGGGGGAGGGCCGTCTTACGAGCAGTACTTC. It yields the protein CASQSAGGGPSYEQYF.

The chain carries TRBV30 and TRBJ1-4, with D tentatively TRBD1 (5 bases). CDR1 is GTSNPN, CDR2 SVGIG, per germline (reference sequence). V gave up 2 bases and J gave up 0 bases, with 19 bases separating them. The CDR3 has 18 residues. CDR3: CAWSFRRGGTATNEKLFF. CDR3 sequence (DNA): TGTGCCTGGAGTTTCCGGCGGGGGGGGACTGCAACTAATGAAAAACTGTTTTTT.